This paragraph reports one T cell receptor beta chain. Its antigen has not been determined. No base quality values were provided; no much bigger clone lies one nucleotide off. CDR1 is given as MRHNA and CDR2 as SNTAGT, both from the germline V gene. Trimming takes 8 bases from V and 0 bases from J, and the germline ends sit 14 bases apart. Including the terminal cysteine and phenylalanine, the CDR3 comprises 16 residues. The kept DNA is CDR3 alone, 48 bases in frame from the first base. This sample is drawn from a study of T cells in narcolepsy (dated by TCRdb to between 2018 and 2020). Some background on the complete study: Patients with narcolepsy type 1 or type 2 (NT1, NT2) and healthy control donors were enrolled in the study. The study used TCR Vbeta sequencing to track clonotypes in blood and CSF while looking for autoreactive T cells in narcolepsy patients that target self-antigens of hypocretin neurons (hypocretin, TRIB2).

Library preparation used the immunoSEQ multiplex PCR assay. This immuneACCESS table, as held by TCRdb, lists in-frame sequences with V and J called but not all clones. Of the missing ones, under half trace to an unresolved V gene in checked studies; the others have no known cause. A total of about 24,000 clones appear in this sample, 75% to 85% of them only once. 10% of the sample is held by the ten biggest clonotypes. Results and caveats for the whole study, not just this receptor: According to the report, autoreactive clonotypes were detected serially in the blood of the same patients and of different patients, but not in healthy controls. HCRT-specific and TRIB2-specific autoreactive clonotypes were highlighted in plots that compared CD4+ T cell clonotypes in CSF versus blood from the same patient. Numbers of sequenced blood memory CD4+ clonotypes were comparable, with averages of about 39,494 in patients and approximately 30,000 in controls. Certain blood memory CD4+ repertoires from patients and controls had no sequences that matched autoreactive T cell clones.

For TCR Vbeta sequencing, memory CD4+ T cells were sorted ex vivo from the peripheral blood of narcolepsy patients and healthy controls. Sequences were obtained from memory (CD45RA-) CD4+ T cells from blood. The sample's cell subset or site label, decoded: memory T cells sorted ex vivo from peripheral blood. The receptor comes from a human donor in good health. The V and J segments used are TRBV6-4 and TRBJ2-6, and the D gene may be TRBD2, 5 bases matching. The CDR3 protein: CASRRTQSSGANVLTF. DNA sequence: TGTGCCAGCCGGAGGACTCAGAGCTCTGGGGCCAACGTCCTGACTTTC.